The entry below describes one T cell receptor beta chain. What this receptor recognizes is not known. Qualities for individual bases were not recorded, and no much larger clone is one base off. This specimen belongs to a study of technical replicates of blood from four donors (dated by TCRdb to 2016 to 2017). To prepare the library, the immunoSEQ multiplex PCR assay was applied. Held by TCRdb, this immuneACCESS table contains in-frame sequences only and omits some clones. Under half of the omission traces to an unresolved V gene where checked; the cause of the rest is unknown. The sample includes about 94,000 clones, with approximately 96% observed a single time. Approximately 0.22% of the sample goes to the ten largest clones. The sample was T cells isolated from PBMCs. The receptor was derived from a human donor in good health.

This receptor has the CDR3 CASSLGLAGAGELFF. The DNA is as follows: TGCGCCAGCAGCTTGGGACTAGCGGGAGCCGGGGAGCTGTTTTTT. The chain uses TRBV5-1 and TRBJ2-2; TRBD2 matches 12 bases in the middle. Trimming leaves V shorter by 0 bases and J shorter by 6 bases, with the junction holding 0 bases beyond the gene matches. CDR1 and CDR2, looked up from the germline V gene, are SGHRS and YFSETQ. The CDR3 contains 15 residues, cysteine and phenylalanine counted. Only CDR3 DNA is held: 45 bases, read in frame from base 1.